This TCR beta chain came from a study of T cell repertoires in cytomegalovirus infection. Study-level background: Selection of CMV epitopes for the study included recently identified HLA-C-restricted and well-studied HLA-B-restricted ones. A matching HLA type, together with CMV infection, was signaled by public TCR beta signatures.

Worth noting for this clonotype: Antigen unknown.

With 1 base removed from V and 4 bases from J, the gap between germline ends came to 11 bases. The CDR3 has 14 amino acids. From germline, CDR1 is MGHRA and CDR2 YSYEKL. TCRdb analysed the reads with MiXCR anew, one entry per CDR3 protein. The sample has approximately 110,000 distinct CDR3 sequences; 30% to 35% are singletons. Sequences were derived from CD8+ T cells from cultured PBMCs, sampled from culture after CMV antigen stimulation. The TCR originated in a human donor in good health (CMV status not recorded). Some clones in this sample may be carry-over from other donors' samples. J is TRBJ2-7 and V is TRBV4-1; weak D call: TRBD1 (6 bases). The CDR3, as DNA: TGCGCCAGCAGCCAAGGCAGGGGTCAGTACGAGCAGTACTTC. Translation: CASSQGRGQYEQYF.